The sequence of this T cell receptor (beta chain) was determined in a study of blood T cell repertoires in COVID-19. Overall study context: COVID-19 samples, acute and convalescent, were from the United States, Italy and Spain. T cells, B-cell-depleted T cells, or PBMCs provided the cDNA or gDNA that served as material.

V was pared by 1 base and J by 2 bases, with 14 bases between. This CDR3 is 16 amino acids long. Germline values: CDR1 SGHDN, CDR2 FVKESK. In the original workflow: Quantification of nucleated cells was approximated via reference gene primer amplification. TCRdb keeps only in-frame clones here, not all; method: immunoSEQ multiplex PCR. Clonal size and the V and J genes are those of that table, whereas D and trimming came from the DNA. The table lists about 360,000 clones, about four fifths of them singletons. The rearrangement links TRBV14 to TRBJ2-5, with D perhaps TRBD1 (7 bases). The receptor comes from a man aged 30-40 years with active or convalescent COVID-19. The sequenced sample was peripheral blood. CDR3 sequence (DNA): TGTGCCAGCAGCCAAGCCCCAGGGGGGAGGCAAGAGACCCAGTACTTC. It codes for CASSQAPGGRQETQYF.